This T cell receptor beta chain was recovered during a study of a mutant IDH1 vaccine in newly diagnosed glioma. As for the study in general: During weeks 1, 3, 5, 7, 11, 15, 19 and 23, patients received eight vaccinations. Onset of vaccination occurred 4-6 weeks following radiotherapy alone, or with temozolomide cycles. Prior therapy was radiotherapy, temozolomide, or both; most received both.

As to this clone: Its antigen is not known.

As to time point: week 23, last vaccination. One vaccine dose held 300 ug of mutant IDH1 20-mer peptide and came with topical imiquimod. Sequencing used immunoSEQ multiplex PCR; TCRdb keeps in-frame clones, though not all of them. The table lists around 60,000 clones, 70% to 90% of them singletons. Findings and limits, study-wide: Vaccination induced immune responses in approximately 94% of patients.

V lost 0 bases and J lost 0, with 9 bases in between. The CDR3 extends over 16 amino acids. Germline CDR1 LNHNV, CDR2 YYDKDF (reference sequence). The sequence was obtained from a man aged 30 to 45 with glioma. Here the sequenced sample was PBMCs, taken from a glioma patient whose treatment included an IDH1 peptide vaccine. The chain couples TRBV15 to TRBJ2-1; D is possibly TRBD1 (5 bases). The CDR3 loop is CATSRETASSYNEQFF. Written as DNA, the CDR3 is TGTGCCACCAGCAGAGAGACAGCGAGCTCCTACAATGAGCAGTTCTTC.